This TCR beta chain was observed in a study of cytomegalovirus exposure and HLA in healthy donors. Notes on the study in general: In vitro, three CMV-associated chains proved specific for CMV antigens. Researchers catalogued approximately 170 TCR beta chains as cytomegalovirus-associated.

Produced via immunoSEQ multiplex PCR; TCRdb's table is partial and in-frame only. The sample records under 200,000 clones, 89% being singletons. Separate from the 666-subject first cohort, the roughly 120-subject validation cohort was the one that the donors belonged to. Of note for this clone: Its antigen is as yet unknown.

V dropped 5 bases and J dropped 3; count of bases not matched to a gene: 4. The CDR3 is made up of 14 amino acids. Per germline, CDR1 MDHEN and CDR2 SYDVKM. This chain connects TRBV28 to TRBJ2-7; TRBD2 matches 10 bases. The receptor was isolated from a man aged 18-30 years in good health and CMV-seropositive. Sequencing used PBMCs. CDR3 protein: CASSRLAGRYEQYF. The CDR3 DNA reads as TGTGCCAGCAGTCGACTAGCGGGCCGCTACGAGCAGTACTTC. Using reference TRBV28 and TRBJ2-7 for the parts outside the CDR3, the full variable domain is DVKVTQSSRYLVKRTGEKVFLECVQDMDHENMFWYRQDPGLGLRLIYFSYDVKMKEKGDIPEGYSVSREKKERFSLILESASTNQTSMYLCASSRLAGRYEQYFGPGTRLTVT.